The rows below give T cell receptor beta chains drawn from one sample of a study of T cells in Graves' hyperthyroidism and ophthalmopathy. TCRdb passed the multiplex PCR reads through MiXCR, listing each CDR3 protein once. The sample holds about 260,000 distinct CDR3 sequences; approximately 21% are singletons and the top ten take about 60%. Sequenced input: blood. The source of these receptors is a man aged 30 to 45 with Graves' ophthalmopathy. The CDR3 runs from the conserved cysteine through the conserved F or W. Expanded clones get a size class; other rows say once, few or many, or leave the size out.

TRBV5-1	NA	TRBJ1-1	CASSSGGGGSLKDTEAFF
TRBV6-1	NA	TRBJ2-2	CASSELRTPHPGELFF
TRBV14	NA	TRBJ2-7	CASSFRLAGAYEQYF
TRBV18	NA	TRBJ2-2	CASSSHRGQDGTGELFF
TRBV12-5	NA	TRBJ1-5	CASGFDWPDRADQPQHF
TRBV18	few	TRBJ2-1	CASSQGAAYNEQFF
TRBV4-1	NA	TRBJ1-1	CASSQGYGAGTEAFF
TRBV19	once	TRBJ1-5	CASSIDQVASTSQPQHF
TRBV11-1	many	TRBJ2-5	CASSTGLAEKSQYF
TRBV28	NA	TRBJ2-1	CASSLQRDEQFF
TRBV29-1	many	TRBJ1-1	CSVVDDNRPNTEAFF
TRBV13	NA	TRBJ2-7	CASSETSGGYEQYF
TRBV5-5	NA	TRBJ2-1	CASSLALVYNEQVF
TRBV20-1	many	TRBJ2-3	CSARGLVDTQYF
TRBV5-6	NA	TRBJ2-2	CASSRVGPFTTGELFF
TRBV12-3/TRBV12-4	many	TRBJ2-7	CASSLSTGAEQYF
TRBV5-1	NA	TRBJ2-6	CASSSMKGAGANVLTF
TRBV3-1	NA	TRBJ2-7	CASSQRWVSYEQYF
TRBV6-1	few	TRBJ2-4	CASSVPRTSGRAVQYF
TRBV20-1	many	TRBJ2-5	CSGAIAGVETQYF
TRBV3-1	many	TRBJ2-7	CASSQAGTSGDYEQYF
TRBV5-1	few	TRBJ2-7	CASSLAPPGEQYF
TRBV19	NA	TRBJ2-5	CASSPRDREETQYF
TRBV2	NA	TRBJ2-5	CASSLLQGHQETQYF
TRBV29-1	few	TRBJ2-2	CSVEGGGYTGELFF
TRBV7-8	NA	TRBJ1-2	CASSRTAETNYGYTF
TRBV28	many	TRBJ1-5	CASSLGTGYNQPQHF
TRBV6-1	NA	TRBJ2-7	CASSYGLAGSYEQYF
TRBV11-1	once	TRBJ1-1	CASSELLGTSPNTEAFF
TRBV12-3/TRBV12-4	NA	TRBJ2-3	CASNHAGGTPDTQYF
TRBV27	NA	TRBJ2-3	CASRIAYRGDTQYF
TRBV20-1	few	TRBJ2-7	CSASGNSYEQYF
TRBV20-1	NA	TRBJ2-7	CSASQASGSYEQYF
TRBV28	few	TRBJ1-3	CASSLWDGGDRGSGNTIYF
TRBV7-9	few	TRBJ1-1	CASGNWGGNTEAFF
TRBV28	many	TRBJ1-5	CATYGTGGFQPQHF
TRBV24-1	NA	TRBJ2-1	CATSGVAGRHEQFF
TRBV4-1	NA	TRBJ2-2	CASSQEGDPNTGELFF
TRBV6-1	NA	TRBJ1-3	CASRAPGVLSGNTIYF
TRBV20-1	few	TRBJ2-3	CSARGDSPYTDTQYF
TRBV15	NA	TRBJ1-6	CATSRGTGSANSPLHF
TRBV12-3/TRBV12-4	NA	TRBJ2-1	CASSSGTSGSYNKQFF
TRBV29-1	many	TRBJ2-7	CSARTSGNYEQYF
TRBV29-1	few	TRBJ2-7	CSVDRNEQYF
TRBV20-1	many	TRBJ2-2	CSARGSSGGTGELFF
TRBV30	many	TRBJ2-7	CAWSGTVPYEQYF
TRBV5-1	NA	TRBJ1-6	CASSYGEDNYNSPLHF
TRBV27	NA	TRBJ2-5	CASSAIWGTQYF
TRBV18	many	TRBJ2-7	CASSPDRSYEQYF
TRBV11-2	NA	TRBJ2-3	CASSLMRGGQDTQYF
TRBV7-3	many	TRBJ2-3	CASSPGRITDTQYF
TRBV3-1	many	TRBJ1-3	CASGFFGGQNSGNTIYF